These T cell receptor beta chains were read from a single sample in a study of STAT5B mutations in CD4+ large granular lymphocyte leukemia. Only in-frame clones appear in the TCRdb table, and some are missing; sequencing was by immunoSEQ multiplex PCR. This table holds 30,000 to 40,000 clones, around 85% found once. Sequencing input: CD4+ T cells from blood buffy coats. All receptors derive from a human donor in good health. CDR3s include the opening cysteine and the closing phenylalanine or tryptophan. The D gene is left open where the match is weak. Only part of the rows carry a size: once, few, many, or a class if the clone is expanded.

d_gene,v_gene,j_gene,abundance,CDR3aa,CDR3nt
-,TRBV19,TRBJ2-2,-,CASSIDRRGQLFF,TGTGCCAGTAGTATAGATCGCCGAGGCCAGCTGTTTTTT
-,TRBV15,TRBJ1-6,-,CATSRVESSSYNSPLHF,TGTGCCACCAGCAGAGTTGAGTCGAGCTCCTATAATTCACCCCTCCACTTT
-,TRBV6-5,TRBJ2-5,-,CASSYRGRREETQYF,TGTGCCAGCAGTTACAGAGGCAGGAGGGAAGAGACCCAGTACTTC
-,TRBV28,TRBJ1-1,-,CASSPTDRFNTEAFF,TGTGCCAGCAGTCCCACCGACAGATTCAACACTGAAGCTTTCTTT
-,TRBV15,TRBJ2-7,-,CATSRAIGTYEQYF,TGTGCCACCAGCAGAGCAATCGGAACCTACGAGCAGTACTTC
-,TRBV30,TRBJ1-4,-,CAWAWGINEKLFF,TGTGCCTGGGCCTGGGGGATTAATGAAAAACTGTTTTTT
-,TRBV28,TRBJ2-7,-,CASSLGGSYEQYF,TGTGCCAGCAGTTTAGGCGGGTCCTACGAGCAGTACTTC
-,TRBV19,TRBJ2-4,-,CASSIARAVAKNIQYF,TGTGCCAGTAGTATAGCGAGGGCCGTAGCCAAAAACATTCAGTACTTC
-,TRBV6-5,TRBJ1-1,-,CASSYLGNTEAFF,TGTGCCAGCAGTTACTTGGGGAACACTGAAGCTTTCTTT
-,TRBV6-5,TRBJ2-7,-,CASRRQVSYEQYF,TGTGCCAGCAGACGACAGGTATCCTACGAGCAGTACTTC
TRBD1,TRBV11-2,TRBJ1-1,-,CASSLGGVRGLGTEAFF,TGTGCCAGCAGCTTAGGGGGGGTCAGGGGGCTAGGCACTGAAGCTTTCTTT
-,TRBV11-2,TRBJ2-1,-,CASSFERNEQFF,TGTGCCAGCAGCTTTGAACGCAATGAGCAGTTCTTC
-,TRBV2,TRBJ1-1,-,CASSEGGEGTEAFF,TGTGCCAGCAGCGAAGGGGGGGAGGGAACTGAAGCTTTCTTT
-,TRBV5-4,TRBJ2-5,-,CASSPTIGEQYF,TGTGCCAGCAGCCCTACAATCGGAGAGCAGTACTTC
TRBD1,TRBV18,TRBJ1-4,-,CASSPGTGVEKLFF,TGTGCCAGCTCACCAGGGACAGGGGTTGAAAAACTGTTTTTT
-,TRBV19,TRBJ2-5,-,CASSISGGQETQYF,TGTGCCAGTAGTATAAGTGGGGGCCAAGAGACCCAGTACTTC
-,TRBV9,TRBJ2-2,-,CASSVESTTPGELFF,TGTGCCAGCAGCGTAGAGTCGACCACCCCCGGGGAGCTGTTTTTT
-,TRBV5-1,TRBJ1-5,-,CASSLGDGNQPQHF,TGCGCCAGCAGCTTGGGTGATGGCAATCAGCCCCAGCATTTT
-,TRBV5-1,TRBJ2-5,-,CASSLSAQTQETQYF,TGCGCCAGCAGCTTGTCTGCACAGACCCAAGAGACCCAGTACTTC
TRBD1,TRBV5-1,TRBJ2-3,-,CASSLGDRGVDTQYF,TGCGCCAGCAGCTTAGGGGACAGGGGAGTAGATACGCAGTATTTT
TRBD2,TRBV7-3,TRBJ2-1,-,CASSLRRGANNEQFF,TGTGCCAGCAGCTTACGGCGGGGGGCTAACAATGAGCAGTTCTTC
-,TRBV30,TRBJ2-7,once,CAWRNGQAGIGQYF,TGTGCCTGGAGAAACGGACAGGCGGGAATTGGGCAGTACTTC
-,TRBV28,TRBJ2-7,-,CASRKNRENYEQYF,TGTGCCAGCAGGAAAAACAGGGAGAATTACGAGCAGTACTTC
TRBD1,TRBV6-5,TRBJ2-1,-,CASTRTGNYNEQFF,TGTGCCAGCACCCGGACAGGGAACTACAATGAGCAGTTCTTC
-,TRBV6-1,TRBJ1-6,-,CASSTGLPLHF,TGTGCCAGCAGCACAGGGCTCCCCCTCCACTTT
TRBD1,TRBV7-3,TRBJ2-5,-,CASSRGQGKETQYF,TGTGCCAGCAGCCGAGGACAGGGGAAAGAGACCCAGTACTTC
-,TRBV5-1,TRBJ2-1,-,CASSLGPGVEYEQFF,TGCGCCAGCAGCTTGGGCCCGGGAGTAGAATACGAGCAGTTCTTC
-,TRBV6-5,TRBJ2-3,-,CASSYRQSDNTQYF,TGTGCCAGCAGTTACAGACAAAGCGATAATACGCAGTATTTT
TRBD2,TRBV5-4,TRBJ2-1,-,CASSLVSSGYNEQFF,TGTGCCAGCAGCTTGGTCTCTAGCGGGTACAATGAGCAGTTCTTC
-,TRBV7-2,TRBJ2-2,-,CASSFTLAPDTGELFF,TGTGCCAGCAGCTTTACACTAGCTCCGGACACCGGGGAGCTGTTTTTT
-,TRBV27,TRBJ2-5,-,CASSLSRSVARETQYF,TGTGCCAGCAGTTTATCGAGGAGTGTGGCGAGGGAGACCCAGTACTTC
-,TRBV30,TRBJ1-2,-,CAWTAGNAYGYTF,TGTGCCTGGACGGCAGGGAATGCCTATGGCTACACCTTC
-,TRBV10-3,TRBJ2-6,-,CATSTDSGANVLTF,TGTGCCACGTCGACAGACTCTGGGGCCAACGTCCTGACTTTC
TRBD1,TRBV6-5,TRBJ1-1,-,CASSLRQGSSEAFF,TGTGCCAGCAGTCTACGACAGGGAAGCTCTGAAGCTTTCTTT
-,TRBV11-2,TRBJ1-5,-,CASSLNSGSNQPQHF,TGTGCCAGCAGCTTAAATTCGGGATCCAATCAGCCCCAGCATTTT
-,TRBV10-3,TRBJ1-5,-,CAISSGTEGPNQPQHF,TGTGCCATCAGTTCAGGGACGGAGGGACCCAATCAGCCCCAGCATTTT
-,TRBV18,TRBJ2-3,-,CASSSTDTQYF,TGTGCCAGCTCATCCACAGATACGCAGTATTTT
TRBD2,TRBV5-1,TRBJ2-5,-,CASSLGASGGETQYF,TGCGCCAGCAGCTTGGGGGCTAGCGGGGGTGAGACCCAGTACTTC
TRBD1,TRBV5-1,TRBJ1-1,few,CASSEVPGQYTEAFF,TGCGCCAGCAGCGAAGTCCCGGGACAGTACACTGAAGCTTTCTTT
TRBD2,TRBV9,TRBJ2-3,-,CASTPGTSGDTQYF,TGTGCCAGCACCCCCGGGACTAGCGGGGATACGCAGTATTTT
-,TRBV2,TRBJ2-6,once,CASHRDGRSGANVLTF,TGTGCCTCGCACCGGGACGGACGCTCTGGGGCCAACGTCCTGACTTTC
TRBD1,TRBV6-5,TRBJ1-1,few,CASTLWTGAGTEAFF,TGTGCCAGCACCCTTTGGACAGGGGCCGGGACTGAAGCTTTCTTT
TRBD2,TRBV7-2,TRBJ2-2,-,CASSFLAGGAGELFF,TGTGCCAGCAGCTTCTTAGCGGGAGGGGCCGGGGAGCTGTTTTTT
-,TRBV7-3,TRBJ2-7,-,CASSPSYEQYF,TGTGCCAGCAGCCCCTCCTACGAGCAGTACTTC
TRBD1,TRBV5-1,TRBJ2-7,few,CASCRDSPYEQYF,TGCGCCAGCTGCCGGGACAGCCCCTACGAGCAGTACTTC
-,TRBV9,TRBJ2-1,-,CASSVRGNLAEQFF,TGTGCCAGCAGCGTGCGGGGAAACCTAGCAGAGCAGTTCTTC
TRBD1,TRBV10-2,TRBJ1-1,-,CASSETGGITEAFF,TGCGCCAGCAGTGAGACAGGGGGAATCACTGAAGCTTTCTTT
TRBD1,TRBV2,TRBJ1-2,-,CASRRDSLNYGYTF,TGTGCCAGCAGGAGGGACAGTTTAAACTATGGCTACACCTTC
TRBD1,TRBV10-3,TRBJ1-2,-,CAIVPGTGGLGYTF,TGTGCCATCGTTCCCGGGACAGGGGGGTTGGGCTACACCTTC
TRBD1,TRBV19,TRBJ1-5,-,CASTLSGTGGQPQHF,TGTGCCAGTACTCTTTCCGGGACAGGGGGCCAGCCCCAGCATTTT
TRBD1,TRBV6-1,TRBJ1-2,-,CASSERGQGLPNYGYTF,TGTGCCAGCAGTGAAAGGGGGCAGGGTTTACCTAACTATGGCTACACCTTC
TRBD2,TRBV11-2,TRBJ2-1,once,CASSLGLAGVNEQFF,TGTGCCAGCAGCCTCGGACTAGCGGGAGTTAATGAGCAGTTCTTC
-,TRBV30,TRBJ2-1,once,CAWSVSNEQFF,TGTGCCTGGAGTGTTTCCAATGAGCAGTTCTTC
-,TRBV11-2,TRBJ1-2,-,CASSLDRVGSYGYTF,TGTGCCAGCAGCTTAGATCGAGTAGGGAGCTATGGCTACACCTTC
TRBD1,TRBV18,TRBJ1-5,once,CASSPQSTGEGNQPQHF,TGTGCCAGCTCACCGCAATCAACAGGGGAGGGAAATCAGCCCCAGCATTTT
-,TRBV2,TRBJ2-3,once,CASSEASPTDTQYF,TGTGCCAGCAGTGAAGCATCACCCACAGATACGCAGTATTTT
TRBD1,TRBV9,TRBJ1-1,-,CASSARQGSAEAFF,TGTGCCAGCAGCGCAAGACAGGGTTCGGCTGAAGCTTTCTTT